Described below is a single T cell receptor beta chain sequence and its context. No antigen is known for it. The V gene lost 6 bases and the J gene lost 4 bases, with 10 bases spanning the gap. Germline values: CDR1 LNHDA, CDR2 SQIVND (reference sequence). CDR3 size: 13 residues. Assay used: immunoSEQ multiplex PCR; TCRdb lists only in-frame clones, some missing. The sample lists 7,000 to 9,500 clones; over 60% were seen once. The data belong to a study of somatic mutations in cytotoxic T cells in rheumatoid arthritis. Background on the study: No treatment had yet been given when patient blood (less than 31 ml EDTA) was drawn, right after diagnosis. In some cases, T-cell populations stained with V beta antibodies were flow-sorted at nearly 100% purity, and these included V beta1+ cells sequenced for TCRB. Broader study findings: Among rheumatoid arthritis patients and age-matched healthy controls, CD8+ T-cell clonality was not significantly different.

The rearrangement uses TRBV19 and TRBJ2-1; no firm D call. Material for sequencing was CD8+ T cells sorted from blood. The receptor was derived from an adult with rheumatoid arthritis. The DNA of the CDR3 is TGTGCCAGTAGCACGACTCGTTACAATGAGCAGTTCTTC. Protein sequence: CASSTTRYNEQFF.